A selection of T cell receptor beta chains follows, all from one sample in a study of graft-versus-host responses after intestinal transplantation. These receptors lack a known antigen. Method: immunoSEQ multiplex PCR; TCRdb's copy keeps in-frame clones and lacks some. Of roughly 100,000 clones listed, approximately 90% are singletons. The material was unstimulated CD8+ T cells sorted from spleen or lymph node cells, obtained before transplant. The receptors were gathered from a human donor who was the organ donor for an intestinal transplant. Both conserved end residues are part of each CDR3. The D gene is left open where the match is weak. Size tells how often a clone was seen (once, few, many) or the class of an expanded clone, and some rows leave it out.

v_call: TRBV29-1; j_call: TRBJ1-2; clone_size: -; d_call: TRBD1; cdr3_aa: CSVEDQGERYGYTF; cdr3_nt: TGCAGCGTTGAAGACCAGGGGGAGCGTTATGGCTACACCTTC
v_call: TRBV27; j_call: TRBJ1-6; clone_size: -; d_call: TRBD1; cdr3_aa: CAGKETGTGSHNSPLHF; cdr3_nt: TGTGCCGGGAAGGAAACCGGGACAGGGTCCCATAATTCACCCCTCCACTTT
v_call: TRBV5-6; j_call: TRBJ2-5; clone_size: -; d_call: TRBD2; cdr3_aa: CASSFDSGGQTQYF; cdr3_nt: TGTGCCAGCAGCTTTGATAGCGGGGGTCAGACCCAGTACTTC
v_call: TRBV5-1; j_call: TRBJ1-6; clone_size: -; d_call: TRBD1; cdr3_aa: CASSLQGSSYNSPLHF; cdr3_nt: TGCGCCAGCAGCTTACAGGGGAGTTCCTATAATTCACCCCTCCACTTT
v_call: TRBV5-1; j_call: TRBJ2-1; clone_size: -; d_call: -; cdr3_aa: CASTQNRDNEQFF; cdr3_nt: TGCGCCAGCACCCAAAATCGGGACAATGAGCAGTTCTTC
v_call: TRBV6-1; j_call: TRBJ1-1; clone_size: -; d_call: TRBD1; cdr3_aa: CASSYGQGEAFF; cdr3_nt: TGTGCCAGCAGTTATGGACAGGGTGAAGCTTTCTTT
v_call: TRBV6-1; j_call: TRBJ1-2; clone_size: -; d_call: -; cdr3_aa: CASGGAPDYGYTF; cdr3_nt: TGTGCCAGCGGGGGGGCGCCGGACTATGGCTACACCTTC
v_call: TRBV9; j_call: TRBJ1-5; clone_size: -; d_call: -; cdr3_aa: CASSVGGNSNQPQHF; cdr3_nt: TGTGCCAGCAGCGTAGGCGGAAATAGCAATCAGCCCCAGCATTTT
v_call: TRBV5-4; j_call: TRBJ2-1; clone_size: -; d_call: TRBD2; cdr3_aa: CASSTGLAEESSYNEQFF; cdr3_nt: TGTGCCAGCAGCACGGGACTAGCGGAGGAAAGCTCCTACAATGAGCAGTTCTTC
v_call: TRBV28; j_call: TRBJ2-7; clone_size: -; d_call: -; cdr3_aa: CASSLRGKLLFEQYF; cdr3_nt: TGTGCCAGCAGTTTAAGGGGGAAACTATTATTCGAGCAGTACTTC
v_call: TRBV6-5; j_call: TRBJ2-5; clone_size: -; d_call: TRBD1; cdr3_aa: CASSLGQGETQYF; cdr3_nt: TGTGCCAGCAGTTTGGGACAGGGTGAGACCCAGTACTTC
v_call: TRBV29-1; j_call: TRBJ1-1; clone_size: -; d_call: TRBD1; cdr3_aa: CSAEGQGEGGAFF; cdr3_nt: TGCAGCGCCGAGGGACAGGGGGAGGGTGGGGCTTTCTTT
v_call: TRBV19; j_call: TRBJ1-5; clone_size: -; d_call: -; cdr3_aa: CASSISGNQPQHF; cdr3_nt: TGTGCCAGTAGTATTTCGGGAAATCAGCCCCAGCATTTT
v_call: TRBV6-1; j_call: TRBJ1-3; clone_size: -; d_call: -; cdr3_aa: CASSGGLVSGNTIYF; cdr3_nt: TGTGCCAGCAGTGGAGGATTAGTCTCTGGAAACACCATATATTTT
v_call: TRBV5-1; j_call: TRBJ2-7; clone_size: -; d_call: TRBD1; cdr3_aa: CASSITGGGEQYF; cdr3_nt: TGCGCCAGCAGTATCACAGGGGGCGGCGAGCAGTACTTC
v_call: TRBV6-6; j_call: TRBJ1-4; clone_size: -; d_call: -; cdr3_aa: CASSSGRGEKLFF; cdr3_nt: TGTGCCAGCAGTTCAGGAAGGGGGGAAAAACTGTTTTTT
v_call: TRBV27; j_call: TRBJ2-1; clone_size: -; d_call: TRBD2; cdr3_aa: CASGIFLREPLGNEQFF; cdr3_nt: TGTGCCAGCGGAATTTTTTTGCGGGAGCCTCTAGGCAATGAGCAGTTCTTC
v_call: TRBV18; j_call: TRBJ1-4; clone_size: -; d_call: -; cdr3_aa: CASSPSLMASNEKLFF; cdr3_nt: TGTGCCAGCTCACCAAGTCTCATGGCCTCTAATGAAAAACTGTTTTTT
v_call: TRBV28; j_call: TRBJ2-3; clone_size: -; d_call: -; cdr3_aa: CAIKGSRSTDTQYF; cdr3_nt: TGTGCCATAAAGGGGTCGCGGAGCACAGATACGCAGTATTTT
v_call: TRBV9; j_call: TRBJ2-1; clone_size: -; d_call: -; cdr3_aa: CASSVDSRGEQFF; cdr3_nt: TGTGCCAGCAGCGTAGATTCCAGGGGTGAGCAGTTCTTC
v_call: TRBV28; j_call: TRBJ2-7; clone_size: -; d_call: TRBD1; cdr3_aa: CASSPWGDRGYEQYF; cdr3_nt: TGTGCCAGCAGTCCCTGGGGGGACAGGGGTTACGAGCAGTACTTC
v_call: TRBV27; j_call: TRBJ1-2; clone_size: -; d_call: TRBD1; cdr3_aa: CASSFKRQGLYGYTF; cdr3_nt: TGTGCCAGCAGTTTCAAGCGACAGGGACTCTATGGCTACACCTTC
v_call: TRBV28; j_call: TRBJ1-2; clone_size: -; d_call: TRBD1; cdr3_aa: CASSPHRGSNYGYTF; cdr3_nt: TGTGCCAGCAGTCCTCACAGGGGATCTAACTATGGCTACACCTTC
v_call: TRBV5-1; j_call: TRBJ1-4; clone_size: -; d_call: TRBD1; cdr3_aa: CASSTGQGGPGVEKLFF; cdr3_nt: TGCGCCAGCAGTACCGGACAGGGTGGACCGGGGGTAGAAAAACTGTTTTTT
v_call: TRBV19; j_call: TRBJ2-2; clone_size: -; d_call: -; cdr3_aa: CASSIDPLKLSGTGELFF; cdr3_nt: TGTGCCAGTAGTATAGACCCCCTCAAACTTTCGGGCACCGGGGAGCTGTTTTTT
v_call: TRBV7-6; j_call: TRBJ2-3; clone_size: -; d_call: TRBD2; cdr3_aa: CASSPFSGGAMSADTQYF; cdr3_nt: TGTGCCAGCAGCCCCTTTAGCGGGGGGGCCATGTCGGCAGATACGCAGTATTTT
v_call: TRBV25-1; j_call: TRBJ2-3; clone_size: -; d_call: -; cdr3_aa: CASGGLTGEYTDTQYF; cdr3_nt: TGTGCCAGCGGAGGTCTGACAGGAGAATACACAGATACGCAGTATTTT
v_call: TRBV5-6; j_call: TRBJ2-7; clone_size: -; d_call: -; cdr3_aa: CASSSLGRPYEQYF; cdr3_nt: TGTGCCAGCAGCTCCCTCGGGAGACCCTACGAGCAGTACTTC
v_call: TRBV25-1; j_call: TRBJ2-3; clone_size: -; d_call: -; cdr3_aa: CASSELQATDTQYF; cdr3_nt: TGTGCCAGCAGTGAACTACAGGCCACAGATACGCAGTATTTT
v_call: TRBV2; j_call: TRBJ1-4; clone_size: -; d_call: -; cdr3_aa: CARARGNEKLFF; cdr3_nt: TGTGCCAGGGCAAGGGGAAATGAAAAACTGTTTTTT
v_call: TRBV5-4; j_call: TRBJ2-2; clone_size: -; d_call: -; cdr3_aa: CASSSGTLHTGELFF; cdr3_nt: TGTGCCAGCAGCTCGGGGACACTCCACACCGGGGAGCTGTTTTTT
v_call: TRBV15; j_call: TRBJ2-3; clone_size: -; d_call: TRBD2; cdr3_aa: CATSRAIAGNMGTQYF; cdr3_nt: TGTGCCACCAGCAGAGCCATAGCGGGAAACATGGGAACGCAGTATTTT
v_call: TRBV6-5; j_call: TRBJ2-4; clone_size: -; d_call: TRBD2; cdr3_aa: CASSTGLAQNIQYF; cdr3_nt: TGTGCCAGCAGTACCGGACTAGCCCAAAACATTCAGTACTTC
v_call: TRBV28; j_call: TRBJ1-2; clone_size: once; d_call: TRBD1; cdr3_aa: CASSLFAGPGQGLPYGYTF; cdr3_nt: TGTGCCAGCAGTTTATTTGCGGGACCGGGACAGGGGCTTCCCTATGGCTACACCTTC
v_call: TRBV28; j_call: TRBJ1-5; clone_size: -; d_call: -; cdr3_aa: CASRLEDKSRQPQHF; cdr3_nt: TGTGCCAGCAGACTTGAGGACAAGAGCCGTCAGCCCCAGCATTTT
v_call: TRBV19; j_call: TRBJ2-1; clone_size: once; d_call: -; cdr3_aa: CASSQGRDEQFF; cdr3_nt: TGTGCCAGTAGCCAGGGGCGGGATGAGCAGTTCTTC
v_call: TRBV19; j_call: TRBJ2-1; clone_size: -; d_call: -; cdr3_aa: CASSIERRTYNEQFF; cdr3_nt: TGTGCCAGTAGTATAGAAAGGAGGACCTACAATGAGCAGTTCTTC
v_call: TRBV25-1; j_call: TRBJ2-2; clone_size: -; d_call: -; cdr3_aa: CASSEFSNTGELFF; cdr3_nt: TGTGCCAGCAGTGAATTCAGTAACACCGGGGAGCTGTTTTTT
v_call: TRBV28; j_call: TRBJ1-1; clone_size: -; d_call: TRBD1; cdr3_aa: CATLNRGWNTEAFF; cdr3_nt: TGTGCCACCCTAAACAGGGGGTGGAACACTGAAGCTTTCTTT
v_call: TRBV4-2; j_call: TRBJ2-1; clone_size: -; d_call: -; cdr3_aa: CASSQVLGTGHNEQFF; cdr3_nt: TGTGCCAGCAGCCAAGTCCTCGGGACTGGGCACAATGAGCAGTTCTTC
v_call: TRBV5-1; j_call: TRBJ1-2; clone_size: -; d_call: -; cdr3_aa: CASSLEWAGGYTF; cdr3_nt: TGCGCCAGCAGCTTGGAGTGGGCAGGTGGCTACACCTTC
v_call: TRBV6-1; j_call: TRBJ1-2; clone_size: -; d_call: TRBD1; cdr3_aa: CASSEKMDRIYGYTF; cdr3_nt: TGTGCCAGCAGTGAAAAAATGGACAGGATCTATGGCTACACCTTC